This record covers a single TCR beta chain. Data came from immunoSEQ multiplex PCR; TCRdb stores just in-frame clones and leaves some out. Altogether about 28,000 clones are present, around 79% being singletons, with the ten largest covering approximately 22%. Trimming left V 5 bases short and J 7 bases short, with 18 bases between. This CDR3 has 14 residues. Per germline, CDR1 KGHSH and CDR2 LQKENI. The data stem from a study of control samples from healthy donors and cancer patients. Sequenced: PBMCs. The V call is TRBV18, the J call TRBJ2-7; perhaps TRBD2 as D (7 bases). The clonotype originates from a man aged 55 to 69 with head and neck cancer. Here the CDR3 reads CASSASGGQGEQYF. In DNA form, the CDR3 reads TGTGCCAGCTCAGCTTCGGGGGGACAAGGAGAGCAGTACTTC.